This TCR beta chain was observed in a study of cytomegalovirus exposure and HLA in healthy donors. Primers: 60 Vbeta forward and 13 Jbeta reverse. TCRdb keeps only in-frame clones here, not all; method: immunoSEQ multiplex PCR. Found here are under 250,000 clones, approximately 85% of them singletons; the top ten hold less than 2.5%. Sequenced: PBMCs. The clonotype comes from a woman between 50 and 59 years old in good health and CMV-seronegative.

The CDR3 coding sequence is TGTGCCAGCAGCGCCTCGACATTTGTGAACACTGAAGCTTTCTTT. Translation: CASSASTFVNTEAFF. J is TRBJ1-1 and V is TRBV9, with D uncertain. Germline V gene data show CDR1 as SGDLS and CDR2 as YYNGEE. The CDR3 totals 15 residues. V was cut by 3 bases and J by 0 bases, with 12 bases left in between.